This entry describes one TCR beta chain. In the original processing: Reference gene primer amplification yielded estimated nucleated cell counts. Here immunoSEQ multiplex PCR was the method, and the copy in TCRdb shows in-frame clones only, minus some. V, J and clone size derive from that table, while D and trimming were established from the DNA sequence. This table has approximately 300,000 clones, more than 85% appearing once. This entry comes from a study of blood T cell repertoires in COVID-19. The wider study: Collection of acute and convalescent COVID-19 samples took place in the United States, Italy and Spain.

Trimming took 0 bases from V and 4 from J, leaving 8 bases between them. CDR1 SGHRS and CDR2 YFSETQ come from the germline V gene. This CDR3 has 14 residues. The sequencing sample was made of PBMCs or T cells enriched from blood (not recorded which). The sequence came from a woman in her twenties or thirties who had been exposed to COVID-19. The rearrangement links TRBV5-1 to TRBJ1-3; the D is unclear. The CDR3 is CASSLEVEGNTIYF. Written as DNA, the CDR3 is TGCGCCAGCAGCTTGGAAGTTGAGGGAAACACCATATATTTT. Combining the CDR3 with reference TRBV5-1 and TRBJ1-3 gives the whole variable domain KAGVTQTPRYLIKTRGQQVTLSCSPISGHRSVSWYQQTPGQGLQFLFEYFSETQRNKGNFPGRFSGRQFSNSRSEMNVSTLELGDSALYLCASSLEVEGNTIYFGEGSWLTVV.